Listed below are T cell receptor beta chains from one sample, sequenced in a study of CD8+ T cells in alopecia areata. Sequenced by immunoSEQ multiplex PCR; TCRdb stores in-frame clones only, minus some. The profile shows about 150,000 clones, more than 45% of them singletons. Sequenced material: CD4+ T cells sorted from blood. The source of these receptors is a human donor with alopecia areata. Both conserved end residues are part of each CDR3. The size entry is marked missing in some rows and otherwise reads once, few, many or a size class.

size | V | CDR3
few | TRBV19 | CASTTSTGVRNQPQHF
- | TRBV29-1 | CSVVPGTGLETQYF
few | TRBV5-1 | CASSLADTWTGLADNEQFF
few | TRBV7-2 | CARTQEGSLAAHTEAFF
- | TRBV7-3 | CASSGQPSGEQYF
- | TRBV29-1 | CSVESSRRITGDYQETQYF
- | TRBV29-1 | CSADRGRETQYF
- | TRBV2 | CASESRITYEQYF
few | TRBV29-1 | CSVEFRGEAFF
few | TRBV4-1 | CASSPLGRKDTEAFF
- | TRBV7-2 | CVSSLAPGVAQHF
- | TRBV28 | CAVRDSSSTDTQYF
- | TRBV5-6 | CASSQPGTGYGYTF
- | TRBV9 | CASSVTGSNEKLFF
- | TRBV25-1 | CASSEFGGAGYEQYF
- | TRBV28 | CASSQTRDEQFF
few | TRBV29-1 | CSVIAGAVATEKAFF
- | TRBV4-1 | CASSQDSDYTYEQYF
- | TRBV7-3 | CASSILNQETQYF
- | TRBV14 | CASSPWTPPDTQYF
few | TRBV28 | CASGAYEQYF
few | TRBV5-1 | CASSSSGGAYEQYF
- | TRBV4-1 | CASSQPSTGSEQFF
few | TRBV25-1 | CASRSGVKDIQYF
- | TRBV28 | CASKKETDTQYF